The TCR beta chain described here comes from a study of T cells in Graves' hyperthyroidism and ophthalmopathy. Overall study results and limits: Researchers found most expanded thyroid clonotypes above 0.001 in blood as well.

Uncontrolled infection, other autoimmune disease, pregnancy or lactation disqualified patients from enrolment. Drawn at first hyperthyroidism diagnosis, the blood sample preceded any ophthalmopathy symptoms. The source material, RNA transcripts, was used to amplify TCR beta CDR3 regions. In the first-round RT-PCR of the TCR CDR3, the HTBI primer set was used. One entry per CDR3 protein results from TCRdb running MiXCR on the multiplex PCR reads. The sample gives 690,000 or so distinct CDR3 sequences, under 20% of which show up once; approximately 15% is in the top ten. This clonotype has just one count. Its antigen is unidentified. Germline V lookup: CDR1 SQVTM, CDR2 ANQGSEA. CDR3 length equals 14 residues. The V end was cut by 2 bases, the J end by 3 bases, with 14 bases between.

This clonotype originated in a woman aged 50 to 60 with Graves' hyperthyroidism that later progressed to Graves' ophthalmopathy. V gene TRBV29-1 combines with J gene TRBJ2-7; D perhaps matches TRBD1 (6 bases). The sample was blood. CDR3 in amino acids: CSVEMPQGSYEQYF. CDR3 bases: TGCAGCGTTGAAATGCCACAGGGAAGCTACGAGCAGTACTTC.